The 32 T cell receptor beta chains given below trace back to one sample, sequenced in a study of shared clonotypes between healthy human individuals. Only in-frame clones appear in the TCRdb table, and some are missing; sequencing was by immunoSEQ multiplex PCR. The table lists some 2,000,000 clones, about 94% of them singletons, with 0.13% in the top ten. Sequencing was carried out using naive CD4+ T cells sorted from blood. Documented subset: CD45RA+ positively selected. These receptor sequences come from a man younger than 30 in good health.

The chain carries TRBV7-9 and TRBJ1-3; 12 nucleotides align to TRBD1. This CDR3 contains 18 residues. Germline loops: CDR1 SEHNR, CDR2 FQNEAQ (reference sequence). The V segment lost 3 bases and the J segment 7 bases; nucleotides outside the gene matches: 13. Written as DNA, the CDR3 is TGTGCCAGCAGCTTCGGAGGACGGGACAGGGGGCCGGTGAACACCATATATTTT. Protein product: CASSFGGRDRGPVNTIYF.

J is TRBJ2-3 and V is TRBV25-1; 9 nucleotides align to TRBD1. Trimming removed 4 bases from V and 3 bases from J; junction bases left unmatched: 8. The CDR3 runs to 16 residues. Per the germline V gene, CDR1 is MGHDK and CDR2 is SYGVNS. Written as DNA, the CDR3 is TGTGCCAGCAGTGCAACAGGGGGCGCCAGGACAGATACGCAGTATTTT. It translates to CASSATGGARTDTQYF.

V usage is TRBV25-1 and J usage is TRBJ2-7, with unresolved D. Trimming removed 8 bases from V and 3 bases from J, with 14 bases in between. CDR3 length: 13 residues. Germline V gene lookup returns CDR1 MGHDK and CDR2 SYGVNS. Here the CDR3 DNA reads TGTGCCAGCGTTCCGGGCACCGGCTACGAGCAGTACTTC. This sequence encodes CASVPGTGYEQYF.

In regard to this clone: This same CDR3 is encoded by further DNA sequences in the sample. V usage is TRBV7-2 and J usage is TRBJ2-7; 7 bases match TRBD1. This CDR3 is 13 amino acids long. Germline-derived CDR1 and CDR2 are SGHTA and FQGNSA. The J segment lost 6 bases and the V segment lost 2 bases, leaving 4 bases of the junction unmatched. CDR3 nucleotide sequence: TGTGCCAGCAGCTTAAAGGGGGCGGGCGAGCAGTACTTC. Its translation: CASSLKGAGEQYF.

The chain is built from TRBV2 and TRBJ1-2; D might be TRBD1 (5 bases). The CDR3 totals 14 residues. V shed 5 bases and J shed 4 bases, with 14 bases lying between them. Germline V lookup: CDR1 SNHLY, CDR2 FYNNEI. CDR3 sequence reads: CASSSLGLIYGYTF. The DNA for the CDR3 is TGTGCCAGCAGTTCTTTGGGACTAATCTATGGCTACACCTTC. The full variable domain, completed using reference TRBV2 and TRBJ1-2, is EPEVTQTPSHQVTQMGQEVILRCVPISNHLYFYWYRQILGQKVEFLVSFYNNEISEKSEIFDDQFSVERPDGSNFTLKIRSTKLEDSAMYFCASSSLGLIYGYTFGSGTRLTVV.

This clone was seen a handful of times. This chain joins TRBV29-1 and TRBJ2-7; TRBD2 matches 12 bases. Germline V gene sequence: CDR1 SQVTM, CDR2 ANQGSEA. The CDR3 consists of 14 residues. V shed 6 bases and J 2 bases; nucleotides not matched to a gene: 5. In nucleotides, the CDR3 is TGCAGCGTCGAGACTAGCGGGAGAACCTACGAGCAGTACTTC. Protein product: CSVETSGRTYEQYF.

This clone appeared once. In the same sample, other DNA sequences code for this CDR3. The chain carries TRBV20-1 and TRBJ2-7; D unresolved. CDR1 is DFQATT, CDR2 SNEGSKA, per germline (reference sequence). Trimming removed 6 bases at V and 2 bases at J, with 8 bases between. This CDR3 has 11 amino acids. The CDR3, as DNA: TGCAGTGCAGCCAGCCCCTACGAGCAGTACTTC. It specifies CSAASPYEQYF.

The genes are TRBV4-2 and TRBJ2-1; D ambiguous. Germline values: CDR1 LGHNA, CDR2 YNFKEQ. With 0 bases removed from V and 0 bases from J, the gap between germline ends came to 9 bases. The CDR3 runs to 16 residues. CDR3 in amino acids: CASSQETSNSYNEQFF. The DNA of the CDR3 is TGTGCCAGCAGCCAAGAGACGTCCAACTCCTACAATGAGCAGTTCTTC.

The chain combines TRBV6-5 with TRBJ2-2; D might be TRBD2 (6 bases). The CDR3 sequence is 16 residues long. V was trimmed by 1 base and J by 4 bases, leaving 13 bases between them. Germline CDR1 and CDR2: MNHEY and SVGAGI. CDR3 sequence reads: CASSYFIGGGTGELFF. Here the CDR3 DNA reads TGTGCCAGCAGTTACTTTATTGGGGGAGGCACCGGGGAGCTGTTTTTT.

This CDR3 is CASSLVWGVEQPQHF. CDR3 coding DNA: TGTGCCAGCAGCTTAGTTTGGGGGGTCGAGCAGCCCCAGCATTTT. The genes are TRBV11-2 and TRBJ1-5, with D perhaps TRBD1 (5 bases). The CDR3 loop spans 15 amino acids. CDR1 is SGHAT and CDR2 is FQNNGV in the germline V gene. The V end was cut by 1 base, the J end by 7 bases, with 14 bases between.

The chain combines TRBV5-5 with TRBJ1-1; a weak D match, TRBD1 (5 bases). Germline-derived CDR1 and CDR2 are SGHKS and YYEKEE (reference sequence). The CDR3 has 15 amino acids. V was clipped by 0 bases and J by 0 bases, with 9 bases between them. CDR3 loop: CASSLAGTMNTEAFF. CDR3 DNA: TGTGCCAGCAGCTTGGCAGGGACCATGAACACTGAAGCTTTCTTT.

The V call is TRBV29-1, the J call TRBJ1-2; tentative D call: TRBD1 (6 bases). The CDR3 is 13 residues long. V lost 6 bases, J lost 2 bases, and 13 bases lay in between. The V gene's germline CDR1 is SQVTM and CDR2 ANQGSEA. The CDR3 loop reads CSVVQGPNYGYTF. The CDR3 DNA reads TGCAGCGTGGTACAGGGCCCAAACTATGGCTACACCTTC.

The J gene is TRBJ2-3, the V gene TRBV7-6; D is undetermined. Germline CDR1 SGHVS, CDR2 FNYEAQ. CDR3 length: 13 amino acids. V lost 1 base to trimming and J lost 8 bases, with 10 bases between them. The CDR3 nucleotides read TGTGCCAGCAGCTTAGGTCAGCTAGGTACGCAGTATTTT. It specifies CASSLGQLGTQYF.

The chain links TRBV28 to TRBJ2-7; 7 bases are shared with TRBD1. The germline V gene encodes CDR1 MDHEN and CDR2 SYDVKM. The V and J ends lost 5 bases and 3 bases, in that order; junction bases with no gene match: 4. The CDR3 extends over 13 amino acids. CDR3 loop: CASSANRGYEQYF. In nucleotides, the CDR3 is TGTGCCAGCAGTGCAAACAGGGGCTACGAGCAGTACTTC.

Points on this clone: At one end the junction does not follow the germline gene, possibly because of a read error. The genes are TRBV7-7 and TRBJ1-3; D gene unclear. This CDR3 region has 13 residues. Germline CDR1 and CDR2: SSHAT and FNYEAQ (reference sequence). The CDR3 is CASSPWDGNTIYF. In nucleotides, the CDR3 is TGTGCTAGCAGCCCGTGGGATGGAAACACCATATATTTT. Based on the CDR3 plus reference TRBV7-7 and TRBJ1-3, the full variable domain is GAGVSQSPRYKVTKRGQDVTLRCDPISSHATLYWYQQALGQGPEFLTYFNYEAQPDKSGLPSDRFSAERPEGSISTLTIQRTEQRDSAMYRCASSPWDGNTIYFGEGSWLTVV.

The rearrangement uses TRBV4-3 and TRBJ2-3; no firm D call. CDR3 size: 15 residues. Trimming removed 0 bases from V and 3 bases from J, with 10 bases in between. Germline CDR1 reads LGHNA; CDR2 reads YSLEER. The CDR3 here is CASSQEERLTDTQYF. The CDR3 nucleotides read TGCGCCAGCAGCCAAGAGGAGCGCTTGACAGATACGCAGTATTTT.

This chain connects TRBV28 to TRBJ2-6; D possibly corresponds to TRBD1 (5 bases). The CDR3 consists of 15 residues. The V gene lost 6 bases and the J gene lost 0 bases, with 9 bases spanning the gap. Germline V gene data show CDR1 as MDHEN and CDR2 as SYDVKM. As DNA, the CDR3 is TGTGCCAGCAGCAGGGCCCTCTCTGGGGCCAACGTCCTGACTTTC. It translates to CASSRALSGANVLTF. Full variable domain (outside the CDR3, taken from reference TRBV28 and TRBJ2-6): DVKVTQSSRYLVKRTGEKVFLECVQDMDHENMFWYRQDPGLGLRLIYFSYDVKMKEKGDIPEGYSVSREKKERFSLILESASTNQTSMYLCASSRALSGANVLTFGAGSRLTVL.

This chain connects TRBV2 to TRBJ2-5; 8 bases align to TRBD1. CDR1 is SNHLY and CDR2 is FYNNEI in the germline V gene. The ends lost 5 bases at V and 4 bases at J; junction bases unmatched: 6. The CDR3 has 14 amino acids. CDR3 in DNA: TGTGCCAGCAGTCCGACAGGGGTATCAGAGACCCAGTACTTC. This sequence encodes CASSPTGVSETQYF.

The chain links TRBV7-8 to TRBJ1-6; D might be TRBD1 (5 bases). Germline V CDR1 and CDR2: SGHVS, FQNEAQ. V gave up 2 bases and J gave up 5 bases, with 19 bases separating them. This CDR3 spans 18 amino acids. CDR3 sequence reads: CASSLKGHPRPDNSPLHF. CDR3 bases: TGTGCCAGCAGCTTAAAGGGGCATCCACGCCCGGATAATTCACCCCTCCACTTT.

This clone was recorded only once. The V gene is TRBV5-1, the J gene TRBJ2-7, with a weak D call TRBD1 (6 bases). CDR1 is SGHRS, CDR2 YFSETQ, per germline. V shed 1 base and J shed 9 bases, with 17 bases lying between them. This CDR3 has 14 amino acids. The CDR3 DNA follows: TGCGCCAGCAGCTTGTGGATGGGACAAAGCGGGCAGTACTTC. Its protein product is CASSLWMGQSGQYF. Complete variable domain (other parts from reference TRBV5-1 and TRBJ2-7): KAGVTQTPRYLIKTRGQQVTLSCSPISGHRSVSWYQQTPGQGLQFLFEYFSETQRNKGNFPGRFSGRQFSNSRSEMNVSTLELGDSALYLCASSLWMGQSGQYFGPGTRLTVT.

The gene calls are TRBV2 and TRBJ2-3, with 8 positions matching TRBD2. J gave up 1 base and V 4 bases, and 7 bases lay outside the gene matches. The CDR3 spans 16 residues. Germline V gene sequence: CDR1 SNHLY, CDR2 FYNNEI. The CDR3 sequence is CASSAGAGGGTDTQYF. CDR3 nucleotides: TGTGCCAGCAGTGCGGGGGCGGGAGGTGGCACAGATACGCAGTATTTT.

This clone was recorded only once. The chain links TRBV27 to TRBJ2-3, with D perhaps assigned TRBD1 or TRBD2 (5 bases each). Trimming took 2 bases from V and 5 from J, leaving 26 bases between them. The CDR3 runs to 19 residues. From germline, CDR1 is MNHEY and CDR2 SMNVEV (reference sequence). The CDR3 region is CASSLPPGAGRGARDTQYF. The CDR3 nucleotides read TGTGCCAGCAGTTTACCGCCGGGCGCAGGGAGAGGAGCACGAGATACGCAGTATTTT.

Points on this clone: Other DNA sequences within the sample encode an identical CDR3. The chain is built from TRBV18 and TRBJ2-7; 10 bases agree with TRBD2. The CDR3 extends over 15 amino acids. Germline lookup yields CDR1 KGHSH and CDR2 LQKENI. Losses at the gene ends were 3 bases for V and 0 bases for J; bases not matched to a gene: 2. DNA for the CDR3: TGTGCCAGCTCACCTCCTAGCGGGAGCTCCTACGAGCAGTACTTC. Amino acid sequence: CASSPPSGSSYEQYF.

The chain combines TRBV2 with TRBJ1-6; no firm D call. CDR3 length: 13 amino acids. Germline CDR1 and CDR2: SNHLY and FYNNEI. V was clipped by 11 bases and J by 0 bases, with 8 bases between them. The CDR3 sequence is CACASSYNSPLHF. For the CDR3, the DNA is TGTGCCTGCGCCAGCTCCTATAATTCACCCCTCCACTTT.

CDR3 protein: CASSLADTNYGYTF. The CDR3 DNA is TGCGCCAGCAGCTTGGCAGACACTAACTATGGCTACACCTTC. This chain uses TRBV5-1 with TRBJ1-2; D call uncertain. Germline loops: CDR1 SGHRS, CDR2 YFSETQ. There are 14 residues in the CDR3. V dropped 0 bases and J dropped 0 bases, with 6 bases sitting between them.

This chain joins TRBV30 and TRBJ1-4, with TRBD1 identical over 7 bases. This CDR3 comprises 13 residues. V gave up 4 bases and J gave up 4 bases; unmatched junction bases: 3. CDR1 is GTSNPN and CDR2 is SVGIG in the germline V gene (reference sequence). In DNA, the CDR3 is TGTGCCTGGATGGGACAGTTTAATGAAAAACTGTTTTTT. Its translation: CAWMGQFNEKLFF.

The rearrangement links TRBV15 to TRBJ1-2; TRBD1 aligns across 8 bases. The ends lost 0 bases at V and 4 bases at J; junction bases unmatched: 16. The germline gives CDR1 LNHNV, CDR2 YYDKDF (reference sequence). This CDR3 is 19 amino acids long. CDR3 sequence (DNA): TGTGCCACCAGCAGAGATCTCGGGACAGGTACTTATGGAGGCTATGGCTACACCTTC. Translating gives CATSRDLGTGTYGGYGYTF. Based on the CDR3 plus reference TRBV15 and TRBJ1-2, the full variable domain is DAMVIQNPRYQVTQFGKPVTLSCSQTLNHNVMYWYQQKSSQAPKLLFHYYDKDFNNEADTPDNFQSRRPNTSFCFLDIRSPGLGDTAMYLCATSRDLGTGTYGGYGYTFGSGTRLTVV.

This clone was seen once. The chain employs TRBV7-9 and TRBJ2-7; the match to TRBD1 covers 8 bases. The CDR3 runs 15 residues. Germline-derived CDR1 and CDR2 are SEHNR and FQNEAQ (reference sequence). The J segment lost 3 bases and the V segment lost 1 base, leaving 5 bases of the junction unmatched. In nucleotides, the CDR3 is TGTGCCAGCAGCTTAGGCCGACAGGGGCGCTACGAGCAGTACTTC. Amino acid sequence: CASSLGRQGRYEQYF.

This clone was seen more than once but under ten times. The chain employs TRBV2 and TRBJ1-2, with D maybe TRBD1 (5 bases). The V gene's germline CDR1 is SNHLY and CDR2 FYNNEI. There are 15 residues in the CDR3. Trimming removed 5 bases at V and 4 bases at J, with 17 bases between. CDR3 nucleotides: TGTGCCAGCAGTCTCTATAGGGACGGATTCTATGGCTACACCTTC. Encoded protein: CASSLYRDGFYGYTF.

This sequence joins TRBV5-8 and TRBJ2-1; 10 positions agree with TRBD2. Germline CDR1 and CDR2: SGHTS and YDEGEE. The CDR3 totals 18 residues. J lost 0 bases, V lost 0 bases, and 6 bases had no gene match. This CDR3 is CASSLAKLAGHSYNEQFF. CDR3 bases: TGTGCCAGCAGCTTGGCCAAACTAGCGGGACACTCCTACAATGAGCAGTTCTTC.

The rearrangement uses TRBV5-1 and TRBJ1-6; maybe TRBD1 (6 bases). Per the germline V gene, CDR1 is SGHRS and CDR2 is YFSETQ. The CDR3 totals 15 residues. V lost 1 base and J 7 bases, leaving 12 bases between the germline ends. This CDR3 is CASSLMTGENSPLHF. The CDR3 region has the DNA TGCGCCAGCAGCTTGATGACAGGAGAAAATTCACCCCTCCACTTT.

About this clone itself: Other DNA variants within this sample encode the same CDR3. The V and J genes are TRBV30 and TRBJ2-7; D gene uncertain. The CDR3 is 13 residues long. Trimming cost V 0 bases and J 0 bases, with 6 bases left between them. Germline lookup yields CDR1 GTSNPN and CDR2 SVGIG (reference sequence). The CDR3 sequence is CAWSVGNSYEQYF. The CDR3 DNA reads TGTGCCTGGAGTGTCGGTAACTCCTACGAGCAGTACTTC.